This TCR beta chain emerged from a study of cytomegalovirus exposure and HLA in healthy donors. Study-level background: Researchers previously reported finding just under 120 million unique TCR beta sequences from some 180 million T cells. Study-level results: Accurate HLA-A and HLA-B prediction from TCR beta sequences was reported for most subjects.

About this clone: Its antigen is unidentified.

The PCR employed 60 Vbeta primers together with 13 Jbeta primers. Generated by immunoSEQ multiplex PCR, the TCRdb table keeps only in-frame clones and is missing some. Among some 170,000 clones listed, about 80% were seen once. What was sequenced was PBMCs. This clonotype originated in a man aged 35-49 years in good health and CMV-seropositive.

The CDR3 bases are TGCGCCAGCAGCTCGGACAGGGGCGCCTACGAGCAGTACTTC. Amino acid sequence: CASSSDRGAYEQYF. This sequence joins TRBV5-1 and TRBJ2-7, with TRBD1 matching 9 bases. Germline CDR1 is SGHRS and CDR2 is YFSETQ. The CDR3 has 14 residues. V trimming: 3 bases; J trimming: 2 bases; junction bases outside the gene matches: 3.